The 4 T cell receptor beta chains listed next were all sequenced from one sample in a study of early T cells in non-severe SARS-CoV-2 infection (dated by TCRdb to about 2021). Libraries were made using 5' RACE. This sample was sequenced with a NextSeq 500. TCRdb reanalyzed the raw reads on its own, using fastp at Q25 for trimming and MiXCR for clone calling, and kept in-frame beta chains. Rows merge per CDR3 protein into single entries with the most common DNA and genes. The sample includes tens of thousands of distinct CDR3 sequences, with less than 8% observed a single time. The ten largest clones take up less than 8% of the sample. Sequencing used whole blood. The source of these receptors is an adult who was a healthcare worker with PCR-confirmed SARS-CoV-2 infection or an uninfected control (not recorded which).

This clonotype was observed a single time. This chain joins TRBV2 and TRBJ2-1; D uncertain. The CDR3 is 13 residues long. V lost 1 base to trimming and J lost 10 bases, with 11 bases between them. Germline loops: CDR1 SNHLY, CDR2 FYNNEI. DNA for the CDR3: TGTGCCAGCAGTGAAGACAAGGGTGGCGAGCAGTTCTTC. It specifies CASSEDKGGEQFF.

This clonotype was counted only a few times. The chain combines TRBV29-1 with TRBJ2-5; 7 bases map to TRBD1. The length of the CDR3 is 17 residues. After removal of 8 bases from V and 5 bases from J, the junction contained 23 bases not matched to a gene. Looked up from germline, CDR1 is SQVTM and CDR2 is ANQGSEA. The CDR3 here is CSISITGAASLVETQYF. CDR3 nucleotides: TGCAGCATCAGTATTACAGGGGCAGCATCCTTGGTGGAGACCCAGTACTTC.

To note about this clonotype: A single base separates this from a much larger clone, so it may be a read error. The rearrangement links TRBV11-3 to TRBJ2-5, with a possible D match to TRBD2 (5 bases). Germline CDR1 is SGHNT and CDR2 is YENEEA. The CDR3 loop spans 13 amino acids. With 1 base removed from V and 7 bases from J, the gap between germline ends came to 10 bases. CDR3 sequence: CASSLGPRGTQYF. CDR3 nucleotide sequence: TGTGCCAGCAGCTTAGGCCCACGGGGGACCCAGTACTTC.

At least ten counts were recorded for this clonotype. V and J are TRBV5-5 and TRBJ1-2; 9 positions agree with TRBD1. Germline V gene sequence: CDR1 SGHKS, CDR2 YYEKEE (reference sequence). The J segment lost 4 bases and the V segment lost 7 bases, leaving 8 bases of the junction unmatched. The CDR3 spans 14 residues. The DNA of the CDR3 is TGTGCCAGCGGAACCACGGACAGGGGCTATGGCTACACCTTC. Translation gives CASGTTDRGYGYTF.